This T cell receptor (beta chain) was sequenced for a study of blood T cell repertoires in COVID-19. Study in general: In each case, the material was cDNA or gDNA derived from T cells, B-cell-depleted T cells, or PBMCs.

This clone is a singleton in its sample. V was cut by 4 bases and J by 7 bases, with 8 bases left in between. The CDR3 runs 12 residues. Per the germline V gene, CDR1 is SGHTA and CDR2 is FQGNSA. In the study's own analysis: Counts of nucleated cells, estimated from reference gene primer amplification, were obtained. TCRdb keeps only in-frame clones here, not all; method: immunoSEQ multiplex PCR. The DNA gave D and trimming, while V, J and clone size come from that table. The sample lists around 230,000 clones; around 83% were seen once. The chain links TRBV7-2 to TRBJ1-5; possible D gene TRBD1, 6 bases. The sample comprised peripheral blood. The TCR sequence derives from a woman of 80 years or more with acute or convalescent COVID-19. CDR3 sequence: CASSSRGQPQHF. CDR3 DNA sequence: TGTGCCAGCAGCTCGAGGGGGCAGCCCCAGCATTTT.